Below are 26 T cell receptor beta chains sequenced from a single sample in a study of monozygotic twins with inflammatory bowel disease. TCRdb re-called the 5' RACE reads; one entry per CDR3 protein, DNA not given. The sample's table shows just over 300,000 distinct CDR3 sequences. The sample was blood. All receptors come from a human donor with ulcerative colitis or Crohn's disease, or a healthy co-twin of an affected twin (not recorded which).

CDR3 in amino acids: CASTGSRGQGTYNEQFF. The chain carries TRBV10-1 and TRBJ2-1; TCRdb's D gene call, TRBD1, goes unchecked for lack of DNA. Germline V lookup: CDR1 WNHNN, CDR2 SYGVQD (reference sequence). This CDR3 comprises 17 residues.

The J gene is TRBJ2-7, the V gene TRBV7-8. The germline V gene encodes CDR1 SGHVS and CDR2 FQNEAQ. This CDR3 spans 15 amino acids. CDR3 sequence reads: CASSLEDMMTYEQYF. The full variable domain, its missing parts supplied by reference TRBV7-8 and TRBJ2-7, is GAGVSQSPRYKVAKRGQDVALRCDPISGHVSLFWYQQALGQGPEFLTYFQNEAQLDKSGLPSDRFFAERPEGSVSTLKIQRTQQEDSAVYLCASSLEDMMTYEQYFGPGTRLTVT.

The rearrangement joins TRBV5-6 to TRBJ2-2; there is no DNA to check the TCRdb D call of TRBD1. Looked up from germline, CDR1 is SGHDT and CDR2 is YYEEEE. The CDR3 consists of 15 residues. The CDR3: CASSPDRLNTGELFF.

The rearrangement links TRBV7-2 to TRBJ1-1; the D gene TCRdb calls, TRBD1, cannot be checked with no DNA. The CDR3 is 16 amino acids. The germline V gene encodes CDR1 SGHTA and CDR2 FQGNSA. The chain's CDR3 is CASSLTGGAFYTEAFF.

The V call is TRBV15, the J call TRBJ1-5; as DNA is missing, the TRBD1 call by TCRdb cannot be tested. The germline V gene has CDR1 LNHNV and CDR2 YYDKDF (reference sequence). The length of the CDR3 is 13 residues. The CDR3 sequence: CATSLDRLQPQHF.

V is TRBV20-1 and J is TRBJ2-7. The CDR3 extends over 13 amino acids. Per the germline V gene, CDR1 is DFQATT and CDR2 is SNEGSKA (reference sequence). The CDR3 is CSALFGESYEQYF.

The CDR3 reads CASSPRQTTTGELFF. The chain employs TRBV18 and TRBJ2-2. The length of the CDR3 is 15 residues. The germline CDR1 and CDR2 sequences are KGHSH and LQKENI.

This sequence joins TRBV9 and TRBJ2-1; TCRdb designates TRBD2, a call that cannot be tested without DNA. This CDR3 comprises 14 residues. Germline V gene data show CDR1 as SGDLS and CDR2 as YYNGEE. The CDR3 sequence: CASSPRDLYNEQFF.

The chain has TRBV2 and TRBJ2-5; TCRdb selects TRBD2, and the lack of DNA leaves this call unchecked. From germline, CDR1 is SNHLY and CDR2 FYNNEI. The CDR3 covers 13 residues. CDR3 sequence reads: CASNRRTGETQYF.

V is TRBV5-1 and J is TRBJ2-1; TCRdb designates TRBD1, a call that cannot be tested without DNA. This CDR3 is built from 15 residues. Germline CDR1 and CDR2: SGHRS and YFSETQ. The CDR3 is CASSWTLTGADEQFF. Supplemented by reference TRBV5-1 and TRBJ2-1, the full variable domain reads KAGVTQTPRYLIKTRGQQVTLSCSPISGHRSVSWYQQTPGQGLQFLFEYFSETQRNKGNFPGRFSGRQFSNSRSEMNVSTLELGDSALYLCASSWTLTGADEQFFGPGTRLTVL.

The V and J genes are TRBV5-1 and TRBJ2-5; the TRBD2 assignment by TCRdb is unverifiable without DNA. Germline loops: CDR1 SGHRS, CDR2 YFSETQ. The CDR3 sequence is 13 residues long. The CDR3 sequence is CASSLEIAGTQYF.

V and J are TRBV6-2 or TRBV6-3 and TRBJ2-5. The CDR3 has 15 residues. Germline V CDR1 and CDR2: MNHEY, SVGEGT. CDR3 protein: CASNGDTVVTETQYF.

The chain recombines TRBV6-5 with TRBJ1-2; absent DNA, TCRdb's TRBD1 call cannot be checked. Germline V gene data show CDR1 as MNHEY and CDR2 as SVGAGI. The CDR3 runs 15 residues. The CDR3 region is CASSYSRTGGFGYTF.

The chain recombines TRBV5-1 with TRBJ2-5. The CDR3 sequence is 13 residues long. Germline V gene lookup returns CDR1 SGHRS and CDR2 YFSETQ. CDR3 region: CASSLVLAETQYF.

The CDR3 loop is CASSTGGAREQYF. The rearrangement links TRBV19 to TRBJ2-7; TCRdb selects TRBD1, and the lack of DNA leaves this call unchecked. CDR1 is LNHDA and CDR2 is SQIVND in the germline V gene (reference sequence). The CDR3 sequence is 13 residues long.

This chain links TRBV7-8 with TRBJ2-2; TCRdb names TRBD1, which stays unverified in the absence of DNA. The germline V gene encodes CDR1 SGHVS and CDR2 FQNEAQ. The CDR3 length is 14 residues. The CDR3 sequence: CASSPDRRTGELFF.

V usage is TRBV2 and J usage is TRBJ2-3; TCRdb's assignment of TRBD1 cannot be checked, as there is no DNA. The CDR3 consists of 13 residues. Germline V gives CDR1 SNHLY, CDR2 FYNNEI. The CDR3 is CASFPHRADTQYF.

The CDR3 reads CAISVDQNTEAFF. This chain connects TRBV10-3 to TRBJ1-1. The germline V gene has CDR1 ENHRY and CDR2 SYGVKD. The CDR3 sequence is 13 residues long.

The chain is built from TRBV7-9 and TRBJ2-3. The CDR3 runs 12 residues. The germline gives CDR1 SEHNR, CDR2 FQNEAQ (reference sequence). The CDR3: CASSHETDTQYF.

CDR3 region: CSVGQPYEQYF. The J gene is TRBJ2-7, the V gene TRBV29-1. From germline, CDR1 is SQVTM and CDR2 ANQGSEA. The CDR3 totals 11 residues.

The chain links TRBV28 to TRBJ1-2. The CDR3 spans 14 residues. CDR1 MDHEN and CDR2 SYDVKM come from the germline V gene. The CDR3 here is CASCALTDLYGYTF.

The chain combines TRBV28 with TRBJ2-7. Germline CDR1 reads MDHEN; CDR2 reads SYDVKM. The length of the CDR3 is 13 residues. The CDR3 is CASSFNEVYEQYF. The variable domain in full, with the rest retrieved from reference TRBV28 and TRBJ2-7, is DVKVTQSSRYLVKRTGEKVFLECVQDMDHENMFWYRQDPGLGLRLIYFSYDVKMKEKGDIPEGYSVSREKKERFSLILESASTNQTSMYLCASSFNEVYEQYFGPGTRLTVT.

The chain carries TRBV28 and TRBJ2-7; the TCRdb call, TRBD2, lacks DNA for checking. The germline V gene has CDR1 MDHEN and CDR2 SYDVKM. This CDR3 region has 14 residues. The CDR3 loop is CASSFTKSTYEQYF.

The chain is built from TRBV5-4 and TRBJ2-3; TCRdb outputs TRBD2, but without DNA this stays unchecked. The CDR3 has 19 residues. Per germline, CDR1 SGHNT and CDR2 YYREEE (reference sequence). The chain's CDR3 is CASSLVKGLARLSTDTQYF.

The chain employs TRBV15 and TRBJ2-7; the TRBD1 assignment by TCRdb is unverifiable without DNA. CDR3 length equals 15 residues. The germline V gene encodes CDR1 LNHNV and CDR2 YYDKDF (reference sequence). This CDR3 reads CATSRDSRQSYEQYF. Full variable domain (remainder filled in from reference TRBV15 and TRBJ2-7): DAMVIQNPRYQVTQFGKPVTLSCSQTLNHNVMYWYQQKSSQAPKLLFHYYDKDFNNEADTPDNFQSRRPNTSFCFLDIRSPGLGDTAMYLCATSRDSRQSYEQYFGPGTRLTVT.

The CDR3 protein is CASSPIGRDRGREQYF. The J gene is TRBJ2-7, the V gene TRBV4-2; lacking DNA, the TRBD1 call made by TCRdb goes unchecked. The CDR3 has 16 residues. From germline, CDR1 is LGHNA and CDR2 YNFKEQ.